The clone carrying this T cell receptor delta chain occurred many times. V shed 0 bases and J 6 bases; nucleotides not matched to a gene: 3. Looked up from germline, CDR1 is GEAIGNYY and CDR2 is EKD. The CDR3 runs to 14 residues. These data are taken from a study of gamma-delta T cells after stem cell transplantation. TCRdb redid the clone calls on the RT-PCR reads with CATT. The data contain some 12,000 delta-chain clones, roughly 1.3% of them seen just once; the ten biggest clones take up 10%. Sequenced material: gamma-delta T cells. This TCR was sampled from a human donor. It is not recorded whose cells these are; they may come from a transplant donor. The chain has TRDV2 and TRDJ1; the match to TRDD3 covers 10 bases. In nucleotides, the CDR3 is TGTGCCTGTGACACCCTGGGGGATAGTCATAAACTCATCTTT. This codes for CACDTLGDSHKLIF.